The rows below give T cell receptor beta chains drawn from one sample of a study of blood T cell repertoires in COVID-19. Sequencing was performed with immunoSEQ multiplex PCR; in TCRdb, only in-frame clones are kept and a portion is missing. The sample carries around 100,000 clones, around 88% recorded once. The sample comprised peripheral blood. Receptors originate from a human donor in a cohort sampled during active COVID-19. Both conserved end residues are part of each CDR3. D genes are given only for firm matches. For some rows the clone size is stated as once, few or many, or as a class when expanded; others skip it.

d_gene,abundance,j_gene,v_gene,CDR3nt,CDR3aa
-,-,TRBJ1-5,TRBV9,TGTGCCAGCAGCGTCAATCCAAATGGCAATCAGCCCCAGCATTTT,CASSVNPNGNQPQHF
-,-,TRBJ2-7,TRBV5-1,TGCGCCAGCAGCTTGGTCCCAGGGTACTACGAGCAGTACTTC,CASSLVPGYYEQYF
TRBD2,-,TRBJ2-7,TRBV5-1,TGCGCCAGCAGCTCGGGACTAGCGGGAGGGCCAAGGCTGCAGTACTTC,CASSSGLAGGPRLQYF
TRBD2,-,TRBJ2-7,TRBV18,TGTGCCAGCTCACGTCTAGCGGGCGAGCAGTACTTC,CASSRLAGEQYF
TRBD2,-,TRBJ2-7,TRBV5-4,TGTGCCAGCAGCTTGGAGCTAGCGGGAGCCGCCTACGAGCAGTACTTC,CASSLELAGAAYEQYF
-,once,TRBJ2-3,TRBV9,TGTGCCAGCAGCCGCGGAGGGGCCCTAAGCACAGATACGCAGTATTTT,CASSRGGALSTDTQYF
-,-,TRBJ1-6,TRBV21-1,TGTGCCAGCAGCAAGGCAGATAATTCACCCCTCCACTTT,CASSKADNSPLHF
-,-,TRBJ2-6,TRBV28,TGTGCCAGCAGACTGGGCCCAGGGGCTGGGGCCAACGTCCTGACTTTC,CASRLGPGAGANVLTF
TRBD1,once,TRBJ2-7,TRBV5-6,TGTGCCAGCAGCTTGGGGACAGGGGTAACGGGCGAGCAGTACTTC,CASSLGTGVTGEQYF
TRBD2,many,TRBJ2-1,TRBV12-3/TRBV12-4,TGTGCCAGCAGACTTACTAGCGGGAGACAGAAGTTCTTC,CASRLTSGRQKFF
-,-,TRBJ1-1,TRBV2,TGTGCCAGCCAACAGGACCTGAACACTGAAGCTTTCTTT,CASQQDLNTEAFF
TRBD2,-,TRBJ2-1,TRBV3-1/TRBV3-2,TGTGCCAGCAGCCGGGGGGGGAGCTTCACTGAGCAGTTCTTC,CASSRGGSFTEQFF
TRBD2,once,TRBJ2-3,TRBV6-4,TGTGCCAGCAGTGACTCGACGGGAGGTGTAGATACGCAGTATTTT,CASSDSTGGVDTQYF
TRBD1,few,TRBJ2-7,TRBV15,TGTGCCACCAGCAGAGACAGGGGGCCCTACGAGCAGTACTTC,CATSRDRGPYEQYF
TRBD2,-,TRBJ2-3,TRBV7-2,TGTGCCAGCAGCTTCGGACTAGCGGGAACAGATACGCAGTATTTT,CASSFGLAGTDTQYF
TRBD1,-,TRBJ1-2,TRBV19,TGTGCCAGTAGTATAACAGGGGAGGTCGGCTACACCTTC,CASSITGEVGYTF
-,-,TRBJ1-2,TRBV6-5,TGTGCCAGCCGCGAGTTCGGGGGGTTCGGCTATGGCTACACCTTC,CASREFGGFGYGYTF
-,-,TRBJ2-1,TRBV7-9,TGTGCCAGCAGCTCTCACCCACTAGCCACTAAGGGCAATGAGCAGTTCTTC,CASSSHPLATKGNEQFF
-,-,TRBJ1-2,TRBV14,TGTGCCAGCAGCCAAGGCCGGTTAAACTATGGCTACACCTTC,CASSQGRLNYGYTF
TRBD2,-,TRBJ2-3,TRBV6-6,TGTGCCAGCAGAGATACTAGCGGGAGCGCAGATACGCAGTATTTT,CASRDTSGSADTQYF
TRBD1,-,TRBJ1-2,TRBV2,TGTGCCAGCGGCCTCAACAGGGGCCTCGTGGGCTACACCTTC,CASGLNRGLVGYTF
-,once,TRBJ2-3,TRBV9,TGTGCCAGCAGCCCCACCGGAGCCTTCACAGATACGCAGTATTTT,CASSPTGAFTDTQYF
-,-,TRBJ1-1,TRBV20-1,TGCAGTGCTAGAAGGGGAGCTTTCTTT,CSARRGAFF
TRBD1,-,TRBJ2-7,TRBV19,TGTGCCAGCGCGGAAAGGGACAGGGACGAGCAGTACTTC,CASAERDRDEQYF
-,-,TRBJ1-3,TRBV13,TGTGCCAGCACCAGAGCGAAAGGAAACACCATATATTTT,CASTRAKGNTIYF
-,-,TRBJ1-4,TRBV9,TGTGCCAGCAGCGTAGATCTAGGGGGTGAAAAACTGTTTTTT,CASSVDLGGEKLFF
-,-,TRBJ1-2,TRBV12-3/TRBV12-4,TGTGCCAGCACCATTTACCCCCCGGGGGGCTACACCTTC,CASTIYPPGGYTF
-,once,TRBJ1-1,TRBV10-3,TGTGCCATCAGTGAGTCAGGGGGGGCGCACACTGAAGCTTTCTTT,CAISESGGAHTEAFF
TRBD1,-,TRBJ1-3,TRBV9,TGTGCCAGCAGCATCAAGGACAGGGGAGATGGAAACACCATATATTTT,CASSIKDRGDGNTIYF